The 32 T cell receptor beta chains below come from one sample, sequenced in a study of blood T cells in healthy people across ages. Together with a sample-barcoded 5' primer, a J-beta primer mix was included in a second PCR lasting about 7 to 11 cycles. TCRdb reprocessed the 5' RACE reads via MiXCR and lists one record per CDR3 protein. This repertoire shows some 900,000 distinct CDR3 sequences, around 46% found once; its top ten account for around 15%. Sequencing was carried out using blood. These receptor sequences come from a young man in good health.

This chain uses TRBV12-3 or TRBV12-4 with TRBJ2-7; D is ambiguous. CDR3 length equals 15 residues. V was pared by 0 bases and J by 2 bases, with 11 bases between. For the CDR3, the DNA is TGTGCCAGCAGTTTAGCGCTTGGCGGTACCTACGAGCAGTACTTC. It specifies CASSLALGGTYEQYF.

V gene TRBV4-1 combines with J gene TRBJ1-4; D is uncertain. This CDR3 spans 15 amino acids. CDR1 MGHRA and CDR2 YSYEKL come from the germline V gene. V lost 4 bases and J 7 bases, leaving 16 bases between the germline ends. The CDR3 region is CASSLFKSPAEKLFF. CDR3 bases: TGCGCCAGCAGCCTCTTTAAAAGCCCGGCTGAAAAACTGTTTTTT.

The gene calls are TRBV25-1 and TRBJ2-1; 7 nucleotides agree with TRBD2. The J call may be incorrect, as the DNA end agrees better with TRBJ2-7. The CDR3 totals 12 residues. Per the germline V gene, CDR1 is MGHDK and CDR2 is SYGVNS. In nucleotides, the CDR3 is TGTGCCAGCAGTGAAGGGGGGGGCGAGCAGTACTTC. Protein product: CASSEGGGEQYF.

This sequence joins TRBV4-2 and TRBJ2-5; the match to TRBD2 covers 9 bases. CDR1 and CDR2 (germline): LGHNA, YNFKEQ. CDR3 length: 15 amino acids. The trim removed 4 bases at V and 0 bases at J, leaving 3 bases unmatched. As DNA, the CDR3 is TGTGCCAGCAGCCCGATAGCGGGGGACCAAGAGACCCAGTACTTC. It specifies CASSPIAGDQETQYF.

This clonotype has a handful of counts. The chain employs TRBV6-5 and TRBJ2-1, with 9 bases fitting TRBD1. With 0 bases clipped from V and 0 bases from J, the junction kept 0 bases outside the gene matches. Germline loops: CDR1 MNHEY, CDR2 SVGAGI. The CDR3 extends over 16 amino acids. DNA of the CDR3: TGTGCCAGCAGTTACTCGACAGGGGGCTCCTACAATGAGCAGTTCTTC. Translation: CASSYSTGGSYNEQFF.

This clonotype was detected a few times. In DNA, the CDR3 is TGTGCCAGCATAATTAATGGACTAAGCACAGATACGCAGTATTTT. Translating gives CASIINGLSTDTQYF. V and J are TRBV2 and TRBJ2-3, with D possibly being TRBD2 (6 bases). Germline loops: CDR1 SNHLY, CDR2 FYNNEI. With 7 bases removed from V and 0 bases from J, the gap between germline ends came to 14 bases. The CDR3 contains 15 residues. Together with reference TRBV2 and TRBJ2-3, the CDR3 gives the full variable domain: EPEVTQTPSHQVTQMGQEVILRCVPISNHLYFYWYRQILGQKVEFLVSFYNNEISEKSEIFDDQFSVERPDGSNFTLKIRSTKLEDSAMYFCASIINGLSTDTQYFGPGTRLTVL.

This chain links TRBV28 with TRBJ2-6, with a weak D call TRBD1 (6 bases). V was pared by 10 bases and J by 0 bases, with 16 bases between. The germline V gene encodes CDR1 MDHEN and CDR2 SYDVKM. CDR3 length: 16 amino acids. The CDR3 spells CATSTGPSSGANVLTF. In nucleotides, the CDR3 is TGTGCCACCTCGACAGGCCCCTCCTCTGGGGCCAACGTCCTGACTTTC.

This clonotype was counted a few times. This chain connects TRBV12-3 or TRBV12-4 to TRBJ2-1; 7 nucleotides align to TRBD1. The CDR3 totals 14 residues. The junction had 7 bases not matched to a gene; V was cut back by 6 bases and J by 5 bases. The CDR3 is CASRDGTVNNEQFF. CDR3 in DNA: TGTGCCAGCAGGGATGGGACAGTCAACAATGAGCAGTTCTTC.

The CDR3 loop is CASSQQGQGGQPQHF. CDR3 in DNA: TGTGCCAGCAGCCAACAGGGACAGGGCGGTCAGCCCCAGCATTTT. The genes are TRBV4-2 and TRBJ1-5; TRBD1 matches at 9 bases. Trimming took 2 bases from V and 6 from J; bases not matched to a gene: 5. The CDR3 runs to 15 residues. Germline V gene lookup returns CDR1 LGHNA and CDR2 YNFKEQ.

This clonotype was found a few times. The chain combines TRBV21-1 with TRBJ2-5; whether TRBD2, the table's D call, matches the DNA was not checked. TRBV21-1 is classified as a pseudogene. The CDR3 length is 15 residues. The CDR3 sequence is CASRNSSGGANEQYF. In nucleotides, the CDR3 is TGTGCCAGCAGGAATAGTAGCGGGGGGGCCAATGAGCAGTACTTC.

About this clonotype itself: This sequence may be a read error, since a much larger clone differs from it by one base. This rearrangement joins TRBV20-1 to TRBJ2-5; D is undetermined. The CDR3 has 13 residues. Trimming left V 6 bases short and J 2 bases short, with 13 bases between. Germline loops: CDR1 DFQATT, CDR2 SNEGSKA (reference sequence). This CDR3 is CSAKPDAQETQYF. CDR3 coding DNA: TGCAGTGCAAAGCCAGACGCTCAAGAGACCCAGTACTTC.

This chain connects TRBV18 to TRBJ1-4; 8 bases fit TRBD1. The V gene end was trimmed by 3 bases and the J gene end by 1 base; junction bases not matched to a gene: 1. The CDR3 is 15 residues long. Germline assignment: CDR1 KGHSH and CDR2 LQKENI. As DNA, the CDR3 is TGTGCCAGCTCACCGGACAGGGTAACTAATGAAAAACTGTTTTTT. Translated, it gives CASSPDRVTNEKLFF.

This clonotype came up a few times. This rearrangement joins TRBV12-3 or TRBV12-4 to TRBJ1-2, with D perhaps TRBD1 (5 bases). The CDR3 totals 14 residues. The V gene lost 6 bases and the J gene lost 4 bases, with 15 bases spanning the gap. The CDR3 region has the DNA TGTGCCAGCAGGCCAAGGGCAGGGTCCTATGGCTACACCTTC. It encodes CASRPRAGSYGYTF.

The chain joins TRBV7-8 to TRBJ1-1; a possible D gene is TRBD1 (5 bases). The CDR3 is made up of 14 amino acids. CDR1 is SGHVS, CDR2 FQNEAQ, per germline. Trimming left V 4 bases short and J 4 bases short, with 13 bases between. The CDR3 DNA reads TGTGCCAGCAGCTCCCGGGACTTAGCCACTGAAGCTTTCTTT. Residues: CASSSRDLATEAFF.

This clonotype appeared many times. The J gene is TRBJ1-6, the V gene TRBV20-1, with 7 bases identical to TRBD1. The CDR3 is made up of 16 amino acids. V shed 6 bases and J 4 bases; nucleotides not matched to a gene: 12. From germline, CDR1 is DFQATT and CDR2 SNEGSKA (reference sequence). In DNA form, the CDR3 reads TGCAGTGCATTAACCTCAGGGGGAAGATATAATTCACCCCTCCACTTT. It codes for CSALTSGGRYNSPLHF.

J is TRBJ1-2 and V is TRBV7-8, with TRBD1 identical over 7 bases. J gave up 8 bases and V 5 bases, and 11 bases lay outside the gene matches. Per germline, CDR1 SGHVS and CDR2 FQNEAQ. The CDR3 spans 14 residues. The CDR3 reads CASSHRGGTPGYTF. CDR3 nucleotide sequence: TGTGCCAGCAGCCACAGGGGTGGGACCCCCGGCTACACCTTC.

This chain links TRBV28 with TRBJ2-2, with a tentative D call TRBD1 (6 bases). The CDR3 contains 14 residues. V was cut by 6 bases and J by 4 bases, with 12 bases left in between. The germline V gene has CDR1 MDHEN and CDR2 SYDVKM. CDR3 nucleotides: TGTGCCAGCAGCCCGAACAGGGTCACCGGGGAGCTGTTTTTT. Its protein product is CASSPNRVTGELFF. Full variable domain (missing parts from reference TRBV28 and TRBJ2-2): DVKVTQSSRYLVKRTGEKVFLECVQDMDHENMFWYRQDPGLGLRLIYFSYDVKMKEKGDIPEGYSVSREKKERFSLILESASTNQTSMYLCASSPNRVTGELFFGEGSRLTVL.

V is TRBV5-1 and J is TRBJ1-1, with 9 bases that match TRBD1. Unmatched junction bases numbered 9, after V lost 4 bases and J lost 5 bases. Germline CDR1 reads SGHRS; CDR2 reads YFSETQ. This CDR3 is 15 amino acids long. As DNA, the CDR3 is TGCGCCAGCAGCGTGGACAGGGGTCTAGCTACTGAAGCTTTCTTT. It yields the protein CASSVDRGLATEAFF.

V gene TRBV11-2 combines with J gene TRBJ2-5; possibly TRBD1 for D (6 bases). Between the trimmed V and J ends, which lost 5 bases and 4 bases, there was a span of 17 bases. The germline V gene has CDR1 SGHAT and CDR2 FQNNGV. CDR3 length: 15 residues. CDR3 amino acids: CASSPLRGRGETQYF. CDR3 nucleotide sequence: TGTGCCAGCAGCCCCCTTCGAGGCAGGGGAGAGACCCAGTACTTC. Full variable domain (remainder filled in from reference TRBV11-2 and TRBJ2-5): EAGVAQSPRYKIIEKRQSVAFWCNPISGHATLYWYQQILGQGPKLLIQFQNNGVVDDSQLPKDRFSAERLKGVDSTLKIQPAKLEDSAVYLCASSPLRGRGETQYFGPGTRLLVL.

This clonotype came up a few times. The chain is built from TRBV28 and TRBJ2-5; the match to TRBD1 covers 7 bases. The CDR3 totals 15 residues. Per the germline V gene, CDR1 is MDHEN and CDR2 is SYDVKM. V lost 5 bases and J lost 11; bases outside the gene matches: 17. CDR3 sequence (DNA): TGTGCCAGCAGTCCTACGACAGGGCCCCTACGAGAGCAGTACTTC. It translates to CASSPTTGPLREQYF.

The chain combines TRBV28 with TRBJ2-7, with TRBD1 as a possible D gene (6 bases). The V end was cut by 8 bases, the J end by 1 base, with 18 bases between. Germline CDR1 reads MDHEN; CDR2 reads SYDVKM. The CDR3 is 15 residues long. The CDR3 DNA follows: TGTGCCAGCCGGGGTACAGGGCCGAGGTCCTACGAGCAGTACTTC. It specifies CASRGTGPRSYEQYF.

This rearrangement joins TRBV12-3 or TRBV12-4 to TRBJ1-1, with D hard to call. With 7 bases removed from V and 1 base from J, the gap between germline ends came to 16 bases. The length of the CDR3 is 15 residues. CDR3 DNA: TGTGCCAGCATGCCGGCGAGGGTCGGGAACACTGAAGCTTTCTTT. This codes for CASMPARVGNTEAFF.

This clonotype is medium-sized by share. CDR3 amino acids: CASSVFTGELFF. Written as DNA, the CDR3 is TGTGCCAGCAGTGTTTTCACCGGGGAGCTGTTTTTT. J is TRBJ2-2 and V is TRBV2; D uncertain. V shed 4 bases and J shed 4 bases, with 4 bases lying between them. This CDR3 contains 12 residues. From germline, CDR1 is SNHLY and CDR2 FYNNEI.

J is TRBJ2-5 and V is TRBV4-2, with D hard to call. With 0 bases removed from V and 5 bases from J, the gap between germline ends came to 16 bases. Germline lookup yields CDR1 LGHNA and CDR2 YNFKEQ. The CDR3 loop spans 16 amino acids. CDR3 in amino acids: CASSQDMSEYPETQYF. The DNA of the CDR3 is TGTGCCAGCAGCCAAGATATGTCGGAATACCCCGAGACCCAGTACTTC.

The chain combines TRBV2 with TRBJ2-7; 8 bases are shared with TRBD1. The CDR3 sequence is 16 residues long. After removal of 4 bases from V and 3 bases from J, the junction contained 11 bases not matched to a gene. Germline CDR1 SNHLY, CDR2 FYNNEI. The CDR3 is CASSVDRAPPLYEQYF. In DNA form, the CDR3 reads TGTGCCAGCAGTGTGGACAGGGCGCCACCTCTCTACGAGCAGTACTTC. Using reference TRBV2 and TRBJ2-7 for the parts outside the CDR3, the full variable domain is EPEVTQTPSHQVTQMGQEVILRCVPISNHLYFYWYRQILGQKVEFLVSFYNNEISEKSEIFDDQFSVERPDGSNFTLKIRSTKLEDSAMYFCASSVDRAPPLYEQYFGPGTRLTVT.

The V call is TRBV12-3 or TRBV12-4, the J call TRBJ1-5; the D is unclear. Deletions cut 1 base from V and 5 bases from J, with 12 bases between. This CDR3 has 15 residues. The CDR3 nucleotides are TGTGCCAGCAGTTTAGTCGGGGTTTACTATCAGCCCCAGCATTTT. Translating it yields CASSLVGVYYQPQHF.

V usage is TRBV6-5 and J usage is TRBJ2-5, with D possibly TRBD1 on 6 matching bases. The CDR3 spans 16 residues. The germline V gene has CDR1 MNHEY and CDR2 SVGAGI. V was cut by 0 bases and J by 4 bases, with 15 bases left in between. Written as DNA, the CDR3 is TGTGCCAGCAGTTACTCGATGACAGGCTCCCCAGAGACCCAGTACTTC. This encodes CASSYSMTGSPETQYF.

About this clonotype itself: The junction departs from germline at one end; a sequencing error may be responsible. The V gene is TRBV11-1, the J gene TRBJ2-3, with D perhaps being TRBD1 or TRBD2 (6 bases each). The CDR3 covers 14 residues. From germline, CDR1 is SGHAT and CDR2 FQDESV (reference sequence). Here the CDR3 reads CASSLSGADDTRYF. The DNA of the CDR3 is TGTGCCAGCAGCTTATCGGGGGCCGACGATACGCGGTATTTT.

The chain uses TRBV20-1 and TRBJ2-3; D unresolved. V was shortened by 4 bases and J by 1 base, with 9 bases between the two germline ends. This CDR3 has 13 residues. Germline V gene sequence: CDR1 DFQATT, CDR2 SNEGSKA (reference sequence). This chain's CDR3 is CSATGAGTDTQYF. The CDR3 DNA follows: TGCAGTGCTACCGGAGCTGGCACAGATACGCAGTATTTT.

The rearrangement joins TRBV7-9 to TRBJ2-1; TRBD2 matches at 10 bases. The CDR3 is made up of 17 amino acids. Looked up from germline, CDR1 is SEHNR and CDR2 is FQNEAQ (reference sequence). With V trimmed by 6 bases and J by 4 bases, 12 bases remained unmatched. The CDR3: CASRPPWTSGLYNEQFF. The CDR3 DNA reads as TGTGCCAGCAGGCCACCCTGGACTAGCGGACTTTACAATGAGCAGTTCTTC.

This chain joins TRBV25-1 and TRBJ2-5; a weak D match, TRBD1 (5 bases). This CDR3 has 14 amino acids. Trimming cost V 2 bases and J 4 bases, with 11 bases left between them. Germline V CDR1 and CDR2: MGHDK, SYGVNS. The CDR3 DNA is TGTGCCAGCAGTGAAGGGCAGGGCGGAGAGACCCAGTACTTC. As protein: CASSEGQGGETQYF.

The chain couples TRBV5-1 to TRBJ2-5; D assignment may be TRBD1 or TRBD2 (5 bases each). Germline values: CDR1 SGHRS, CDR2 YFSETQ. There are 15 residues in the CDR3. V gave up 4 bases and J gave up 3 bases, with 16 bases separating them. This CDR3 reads CASSPFGAVEETQYF. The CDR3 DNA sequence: TGCGCCAGCAGCCCGTTCGGGGCAGTGGAAGAGACCCAGTACTTC.